This T cell receptor beta chain stems from a study of cytomegalovirus exposure and HLA in healthy donors. Looking at the study overall: According to later analysis, the same platform produced the 120 validation and approximately 630 first-cohort repertoires.

The CDR3 is 14 residues long. V lost 7 bases to trimming and J lost 9 bases; unmatched junction nucleotides: 6. Germline CDR1 MNHEY, CDR2 SVGAGI. Profiled with immunoSEQ multiplex PCR; TCRdb holds only in-frame clones, not every one. This table holds under 250,000 clones, around 87% found once. The chain links TRBV6-5 to TRBJ1-6; 10 nucleotides agree with TRBD1. The TCR comes from a man aged 18 to 29 in good health and CMV-seronegative. Sequenced: PBMCs. DNA of the CDR3: TGTGCCAGCACGGGACAGGGGACGTTTTCACCCCTCCACTTT. This gives the protein CASTGQGTFSPLHF.